The text below deals with one TCR beta chain. These data are taken from a study of cytomegalovirus exposure and HLA in healthy donors. Per the germline V gene, CDR1 is SGHTA and CDR2 is FQGNSA. The V end lost 1 base, the J end lost 4 bases, and 13 bases lay between the germline ends. The CDR3 has 15 amino acids. In the PCR, 60 Vbeta and 13 Jbeta primers were used. Profiled with immunoSEQ multiplex PCR; TCRdb holds only in-frame clones, not every one. The sample's table shows around 75,000 clones. This TCR came from a man aged 40-49 years in good health and CMV-seronegative. The chain links TRBV7-2 to TRBJ1-1, with D perhaps TRBD1 (5 bases). Sequences were obtained from PBMCs. DNA for the CDR3: TGTGCCAGCAGCTTAGATACAGGTCATTCCACTGAAGCTTTCTTT. Amino acid sequence: CASSLDTGHSTEAFF.